The next 7 T cell receptor beta chains were all read from a single sample in a study of cytomegalovirus exposure and HLA in healthy donors (TCRdb year 2017). Library preparation was by the immunoSEQ multiplex PCR assay. TCRdb carries this immuneACCESS record with in-frame sequences only. Its versions omit some clonotypes, under half of them owing to an unresolved V gene in the studies checked, with the rest unexplained. In this sample the table shows more than 250,000 clones, about nine tenths of which occur a single time. Roughly 1.2% of the sample lies in the top ten. Sequenced input: PBMCs. The receptor set was obtained from a woman aged 25 to 39 in good health and CMV-seropositive.

V and J are TRBV19 and TRBJ1-1, with 7 bases that match TRBD1. Germline V CDR1 and CDR2: LNHDA, SQIVND (reference sequence). The CDR3 is made up of 13 amino acids. Trimming took 5 bases from V and 4 from J; bases not matched to a gene: 4. Here the CDR3 reads CASSPYRGTEAFF. In DNA form, the CDR3 reads TGTGCCAGTAGTCCTTACAGGGGCACTGAAGCTTTCTTT.

The chain combines TRBV5-1 with TRBJ1-4; no clear D. This CDR3 contains 15 residues. Trimming removed 4 bases at V and 2 bases at J, with 12 bases between. The V gene's germline CDR1 is SGHRS and CDR2 YFSETQ. The CDR3: CASSVRRNTNEKLFF. As DNA, the CDR3 is TGCGCCAGCAGCGTTCGACGGAACACTAATGAAAAACTGTTTTTT.

V gene TRBV7-3 combines with J gene TRBJ2-2; 8 nucleotides agree with TRBD2. This CDR3 contains 13 residues. V was pared by 5 bases and J by 9 bases, with 5 bases of the junction left unmatched. In germline, CDR1 is SGHTA, CDR2 FQGTGA. The CDR3 loop is CASSQAGDRELFF. Here the CDR3 DNA reads TGTGCCAGCAGCCAAGCGGGGGACCGGGAGCTGTTTTTT.

The sample holds one count of this clone. The V call is TRBV11-2, the J call TRBJ2-7, with 7 positions matching TRBD1. The trim removed 0 bases at V and 6 bases at J, leaving 2 bases unmatched. CDR3 length: 13 amino acids. Germline assignment: CDR1 SGHAT and CDR2 FQNNGV. CDR3 bases: TGTGCCAGCAGCTTAGATTACAGGGGCGAGCAGTACTTC. Its translation is CASSLDYRGEQYF.

This CDR3 is CASSRDGWDGANVLTF. The CDR3 region has the DNA TGCGCCAGCAGCCGGGACGGGTGGGACGGGGCCAACGTCCTGACTTTC. V gene TRBV4-3 combines with J gene TRBJ2-6; the D gene could be TRBD1 or TRBD2 (5 bases each). Trimming cost V 4 bases and J 4 bases, with 14 bases left between them. The CDR3 runs 16 residues. CDR1 LGHNA and CDR2 YSLEER come from the germline V gene.

The chain couples TRBV14 to TRBJ1-6; D gene ambiguous. With 4 bases removed from V and 0 bases from J, the gap between germline ends came to 7 bases. CDR1 and CDR2 from the germline V gene are SGHDN and FVKESK. The CDR3 contains 15 residues. CDR3 sequence (DNA): TGTGCCAGCAGCCGGGTGGGCTCCTATAATTCACCCCTCCACTTT. It is translated as CASSRVGSYNSPLHF.

The CDR3 sequence is CSVGSKGRLAGGRHNEQFF. As DNA, the CDR3 is TGCAGCGTCGGTTCCAAGGGGCGGCTAGCGGGAGGAAGACACAATGAGCAGTTCTTC. This sequence joins TRBV29-1 and TRBJ2-1, with 11 bases aligning to TRBD2. Germline values: CDR1 SQVTM, CDR2 ANQGSEA. CDR3 length: 19 amino acids. The V segment lost 6 bases and the J segment 5 bases; nucleotides outside the gene matches: 21.